The 22 T cell receptor beta chains below all came from one sample that was sequenced in a study of post-analysis software for immune sequencing data. TCR beta cDNA libraries included unique molecular identifiers. TCRdb re-analysed the PCR reads in MiXCR, keeping a single row per CDR3 protein. This sample has approximately 260,000 distinct CDR3 sequences, with 35% to 40% found just once. Antigens for these TCRs are unknown. The study, taken as a whole, reports: Controls showed lower frequencies than patients for five TRBV segments, and TRBV5-6, TRBV5-1 and TRBV20-1 were among these.

The sequenced material came from blood. Receptor source: a girl aged 10 to 17 with multiple sclerosis.

Regarding this clonotype: A junction end diverges from the germline sequence, so it may reflect a read error. The chain uses TRBV5-5 and TRBJ1-2, with a tentative D call TRBD1 (6 bases). Per the germline V gene, CDR1 is SGHKS and CDR2 is YYEKEE (reference sequence). This CDR3 has 14 residues. This CDR3 reads CASSMSGGDYGYTF. The CDR3, as DNA: TGCGCCAGCAGCATGTCCGGGGGCGACTATGGCTACACCTTC.

There are many counts of this clonotype. CDR3 loop: CASAGGNGGSTDTQYF. CDR3 sequence (DNA): TGTGCCAGCGCGGGGGGGAACGGCGGTAGCACAGATACGCAGTATTTT. The chain links TRBV27 to TRBJ2-3; 9 bases are shared with TRBD2. This CDR3 has 16 residues. The V and J ends lost 8 bases and 0 bases, in that order; junction bases with no gene match: 9. Germline CDR1 MNHEY, CDR2 SMNVEV (reference sequence).

At least ten counts were recorded for this clonotype. V is TRBV5-1 and J is TRBJ2-5; TRBD2 might be the D (6 bases). Germline lookup yields CDR1 SGHRS and CDR2 YFSETQ. CDR3 size: 13 residues. Trimming removed 4 bases at V and 2 bases at J, with 9 bases between. The CDR3 sequence: CASSGDSQETQYF. The DNA for the CDR3 is TGCGCCAGCAGCGGGGACTCGCAAGAGACCCAGTACTTC.

The sample holds many counts of this clonotype. In nucleotides, the CDR3 is TGTGCCAGCAGCCAGGGCCCAGATTGGCGGGGGGGGCAGTTCTTC. It specifies CASSQGPDWRGGQFF. This chain connects TRBV3-1 to TRBJ2-1, with TRBD2 identical over 9 bases. The CDR3 is 15 residues long. In germline, CDR1 is LGHDT, CDR2 YNNKEL (reference sequence). The trim removed 3 bases at V and 12 bases at J, leaving 12 bases unmatched.

Ten or more counts support this clonotype. V gene TRBV6-5 combines with J gene TRBJ1-2; D might be TRBD1 (6 bases). This CDR3 spans 16 amino acids. V dropped 6 bases and J dropped 5 bases, with 22 bases sitting between them. Germline CDR1 is MNHEY and CDR2 is SVGAGI. CDR3 bases: TGTGCCAGCAGGCGTTGGAGGACAGTGACTATGTATGGCTACACCTTC. This codes for CASRRWRTVTMYGYTF.

The rearrangement uses TRBV28 and TRBJ2-1; TRBD1 might be the D (6 bases). Germline CDR1 MDHEN, CDR2 SYDVKM. The CDR3 spans 16 residues. Between the trimmed V and J ends, which lost 4 bases and 8 bases, there was a span of 21 bases. The CDR3 DNA reads as TGTGCCAGCAGTTCCTACAGGGATAGGGAGACCCATGAGCAGTTCTTC. Its protein product is CASSSYRDRETHEQFF.

This sequence joins TRBV20-1 and TRBJ2-2, with no clear D. V lost 0 bases and J lost 2, with 16 bases in between. In germline, CDR1 is DFQATT, CDR2 SNEGSKA (reference sequence). The CDR3 length is 17 residues. CDR3 coding DNA: TGCAGTGCTAGAGATACGGGCGTACTCGTAAACACCGGGGAGCTGTTTTTT. Protein product: CSARDTGVLVNTGELFF.

The chain recombines TRBV24-1 with TRBJ2-5, with D perhaps matching TRBD1 or TRBD2 (5 bases each). From germline, CDR1 is KGHDR and CDR2 SFDVKD. V was trimmed by 7 bases and J by 2 bases, leaving 16 bases between them. This CDR3 spans 15 amino acids. DNA of the CDR3: TGTGCCACCAGCCCAGGGACCCAGGCACAAGAGACCCAGTACTTC. Translating gives CATSPGTQAQETQYF.

This clonotype has at least ten counts. The chain links TRBV7-9 to TRBJ1-4; D is ambiguous. From germline, CDR1 is SEHNR and CDR2 FQNEAQ (reference sequence). Trimming cost V 3 bases and J 12 bases, with 11 bases left between them. The CDR3 is made up of 12 amino acids. CDR3 protein: CASSFGGNQLFF. CDR3 DNA: TGTGCCAGCAGCTTCGGTGGGAATCAACTGTTTTTT.

About this clonotype: A much larger clone differs from this one at a single base, so this may be a read error. V and J are TRBV9 and TRBJ2-5, with no clear D. Germline V CDR1 and CDR2: SGDLS, YYNGEE. The CDR3 is made up of 12 amino acids. V gave up 3 bases and J gave up 11 bases, with 14 bases separating them. This CDR3 is CASSASYNEQYF. The CDR3 region has the DNA TGTGCCAGCAGCGCCTCCTACAATGAGCAGTACTTC.

This clonotype was counted only a few times. This may stem from a read error, because a much larger clone lies one nucleotide away. The V call is TRBV20-1, the J call TRBJ2-5; D is undetermined. This CDR3 comprises 12 residues. CDR1 DFQATT and CDR2 SNEGSKA come from the germline V gene (reference sequence). The CDR3 spells CRARDTQETQYF. For the CDR3, the DNA is TGCAGGGCCAGAGACACGCAAGAGACCCAGTACTTC.

At least ten counts were recorded for this clonotype. One junction end disagrees with the germline gene, perhaps due to a read error. The rearrangement uses TRBV4-1 and TRBJ2-1; D is unresolved. Germline CDR1 is MGHRA and CDR2 is YSYEKL. CDR3 length: 14 amino acids. In DNA form, the CDR3 reads TGCGCCAGCAGCCAAGATCGCCTCTACAATGGGCAGTTCTTC. This encodes CASSQDRLYNGQFF.

As regards this clonotype: This may come from a read error, since a much larger clone is one base off. V usage is TRBV12-3 or TRBV12-4 and J usage is TRBJ2-3, with D maybe TRBD1 (6 bases). The V and J ends lost 8 bases and 0 bases respectively, with 18 bases between them. The CDR3 sequence is 16 residues long. The CDR3 region is CASRTSRGASTDTQYF. CDR3 nucleotides: TGTGCCAGCCGGACCTCCAGGGGAGCGAGCACAGATACGCAGTATTTT.

In its sample, this clonotype was seen many times. The chain joins TRBV25-1 to TRBJ2-2; perhaps D is TRBD1 or TRBD2 (5 bases each). CDR1 and CDR2 from the germline V gene are MGHDK and SYGVNS. The V gene lost 2 bases and the J gene lost 3 bases, with 10 bases spanning the gap. The CDR3 is 15 amino acids. The CDR3 here is CASSEGREYTGELFF. The CDR3 DNA sequence: TGTGCCAGCAGTGAAGGCAGGGAGTACACCGGGGAGCTGTTTTTT.

This clonotype was picked up one time. A much bigger clone sits one base away, suggesting this may be a read error. V usage is TRBV14 and J usage is TRBJ2-1; D could derive from TRBD1 or TRBD2 (5 bases each). This CDR3 is built from 16 residues. Germline V gives CDR1 SGHDN, CDR2 FVKESK. The CDR3 coding sequence is TGTGCCAGCAGCCGACCGGGACCACCACGCTACGATGAGCAGTTCTTC. This translates into CASSRPGPPRYDEQFF.

This chain joins TRBV12-3 or TRBV12-4 and TRBJ2-1; the D gene is possibly TRBD2 (5 bases). CDR3 size: 16 residues. V lost 9 bases and J lost 8, with 26 bases in between. In DNA form, the CDR3 reads TGTGCCAGTAGTGAAAGGGCACCCTCGGGGATAGATGAGCAGTTCTTC. Protein: CASSERAPSGIDEQFF.

In the case of this clonotype: Just one base apart from a much larger clone, this may be a read error. The chain combines TRBV7-8 with TRBJ2-5; 9 bases are shared with TRBD2. The length of the CDR3 is 16 residues. Trimming took 4 bases from V and 11 from J; bases not matched to a gene: 17. The germline V gene has CDR1 SGHVS and CDR2 FQNEAQ. The DNA for the CDR3 is TGTGCCAGCAGCTCCACGAGCGGGGGGCCCACTGGTGAGCAGTACTTC. Its translation: CASSSTSGGPTGEQYF.

This clonotype turned up a few times. The rearrangement uses TRBV6-6 and TRBJ2-7; 11 bases fit TRBD2. CDR1 and CDR2 from the germline V gene are MNHNY and SVGAGI (reference sequence). There are 14 residues in the CDR3. V shed 2 bases and J 3 bases; nucleotides not matched to a gene: 0. The CDR3 loop reads CASSYTSGSYEQYF. CDR3 sequence (DNA): TGTGCCAGCAGTTACACTAGCGGGAGCTACGAGCAGTACTTC.

This clonotype was recorded at least ten times. The chain joins TRBV12-3 or TRBV12-4 to TRBJ2-3; 7 bases line up with TRBD1. This CDR3 has 15 residues. V shed 5 bases and J 2 bases; nucleotides not matched to a gene: 7. The CDR3 nucleotides are TGTGCCAGCAGTCCGGACAGGACGAACACAGATACGCAGTATTTT. This codes for CASSPDRTNTDTQYF.

The rearrangement joins TRBV7-2 to TRBJ2-3; 7 bases are a match to TRBD2. CDR1 and CDR2 (germline): SGHTA, FQGNSA. This CDR3 comprises 14 residues. Trimming at V came to 5 bases and at J to 10 bases, leaving 12 bases not matched to a gene. CDR3 region: CASSETSPGRSQYF. The CDR3 bases are TGTGCCAGCAGCGAGACTAGCCCCGGTCGTTCGCAGTATTTT.

This clonotype was seen a handful of times. The gene calls are TRBV15 and TRBJ2-7; the D call may be TRBD1 or TRBD2 (5 bases each). This CDR3 is 16 amino acids long. With 0 bases removed from V and 6 bases from J, the gap between germline ends came to 18 bases. Per the germline V gene, CDR1 is LNHNV and CDR2 is YYDKDF (reference sequence). The CDR3 bases are TGTGCCACCAGCAGAGATCGGAGTAACAATGGGGGCGAGCAGTACTTC. This encodes CATSRDRSNNGGEQYF.

This sequence joins TRBV12-3 or TRBV12-4 and TRBJ2-3, with TRBD2 matching over 8 bases. The trim removed 5 bases at V and 4 bases at J, leaving 5 bases unmatched. The CDR3 has 14 amino acids. Here the CDR3 DNA reads TGTGCCAGCAGTCTTGGGACTAGGGCAGATACGCAGTATTTT. Its protein product is CASSLGTRADTQYF.